This TCR beta chain is drawn from a study of T cells in localized non-small cell lung cancer. Broader study findings: A median of about 60 of the top 100 tumor clones appeared in adjacent lung, which was paired and uninvolved. Uninvolved adjacent lung, not tumor, had the highest T cell clonality.

Profiled with immunoSEQ multiplex PCR; TCRdb holds only in-frame clones, not every one. The table includes 1,700 or so clones, roughly a quarter detected once. The CDR3 totals 15 residues. Germline values: CDR1 SGHDN, CDR2 FVKESK. The J segment lost 0 bases and the V segment lost 5 bases, leaving 7 bases of the junction unmatched. Points on this clone: Its cognate antigen is unknown.

Sequenced here: normal lung tissue next to the tumor, sampled before any cancer treatment. The V call is TRBV14, the J call TRBJ2-7, with 7 bases fitting TRBD1. The clonotype comes from a woman between 40 and 69 years old with stage II squamous cell lung carcinoma. CDR3 region: CASSTLQGSSYEQYF. CDR3 DNA: TGTGCCAGCAGCACCCTACAGGGGAGCTCCTACGAGCAGTACTTC.